This T cell receptor (beta chain) came from a study of blood T cell repertoires in COVID-19. Study-wide context: T cells, B-cell-depleted T cells, or PBMCs supplied cDNA or gDNA.

The CDR3 covers 15 residues. V was trimmed by 4 bases and J by 4 bases, leaving 14 bases between them. CDR1 is ENHRY and CDR2 is SYGVKD in the germline V gene. Clones were read by immunoSEQ multiplex PCR, and TCRdb kept only the in-frame ones, dropping some. The sample has approximately 250,000 clones; 80% to 90% are singletons. The sequencing input was peripheral blood. This clonotype originated in a woman aged 70-85 years with COVID-19, enrolled during active disease. The gene calls are TRBV10-3 and TRBJ1-3, with D possibly TRBD1 on 5 matching bases. CDR3 loop: CAISGTGAPGNTIYF. The CDR3 DNA sequence: TGTGCCATCAGTGGAACAGGTGCCCCGGGAAACACCATATATTTT.